Each of the 32 T cell receptor beta chains below was sequenced from the same sample in a study of vaccination effects on CD4 cells after COVID-19. These receptors are not linked to any known antigen. Using immunoSEQ multiplex PCR, the repertoire was profiled, and TCRdb retains in-frame clones only, with some absent. The data show tens of thousands of clones, 81% seen once. The ViraFEST assay expanded antigen-specific CD4+ T cells with viral peptide pools before sequencing. When around nine days of culture had elapsed, CD4+ T cells were isolated. Vaccination of participants consisted of two doses of either the BNT162b2 or mRNA-1273 vaccine. Sequenced here: CD4+ T cells from PBMCs cultured with SARS-CoV-2 spike peptides, sampled after COVID-19 vaccination. These receptors all come from a human donor who received a COVID-19 vaccine. Some clones in this sample may be carry-over from other donors' samples.

The rearrangement uses TRBV6-5 and TRBJ2-1; D may be TRBD1 (5 bases). The length of the CDR3 is 15 residues. Trimming left V 3 bases short and J 5 bases short, with 14 bases between. From germline, CDR1 is MNHEY and CDR2 SVGAGI. For the CDR3, the DNA is TGTGCCAGCAGTTATCAGGGTAGGGCCGACAATGAGCAGTTCTTC. Protein sequence: CASSYQGRADNEQFF.

V is TRBV18 and J is TRBJ1-3; TRBD1 agrees at 7 bases. Germline V lookup: CDR1 KGHSH, CDR2 LQKENI. The CDR3 is made up of 15 amino acids. Trimming cost V 3 bases and J 2 bases; bases outside gene matches: 4. The DNA for the CDR3 is TGTGCCAGCTCACCTTCCGGGACAGCTGGAAACACCATATATTTT. This codes for CASSPSGTAGNTIYF.

The CDR3 sequence: CATSDLRGDYGYTF. The CDR3 coding sequence is TGTGCCACCAGTGATTTGCGGGGCGACTATGGCTACACCTTC. The chain couples TRBV24-1 to TRBJ1-2; tentative D call: TRBD1 (5 bases). The CDR3 extends over 14 amino acids. V lost 0 bases and J lost 3, with 7 bases in between. The germline V gene has CDR1 KGHDR and CDR2 SFDVKD.

In this sample, this clone turned up once. The V gene is TRBV12-5, the J gene TRBJ1-4, with 7 bases fitting TRBD1. The CDR3 has 13 amino acids. Germline lookup yields CDR1 LGHNT and CDR2 FRNRAP. The ends lost 3 bases at V and 14 bases at J; junction bases unmatched: 9. For the CDR3, the DNA is TGTGCTAGTGGTTTAATGACAGGGAGTCGCCTGTTTTTT. It specifies CASGLMTGSRLFF.

The rearrangement uses TRBV4-1 and TRBJ1-1; D unresolved. CDR3 length: 15 residues. Germline CDR1 is MGHRA and CDR2 is YSYEKL. V lost 2 bases and J lost 1, with 11 bases in between. CDR3: CASSQTSGPNTEAFF. The DNA for the CDR3 is TGCGCCAGCAGCCAAACCTCTGGGCCGAACACTGAAGCTTTCTTT.

This clone was seen a few times. As DNA, the CDR3 is TGCAGCGTTGAAGGGGACAACTCACCTAGCACAGATACGCAGTATTTT. Protein product: CSVEGDNSPSTDTQYF. The V and J genes are TRBV29-1 and TRBJ2-3, with D perhaps matching TRBD1 (6 bases). The CDR3 is 16 amino acids. CDR1 SQVTM and CDR2 ANQGSEA come from the germline V gene. Trimming pared 1 base from V and 0 bases from J, leaving 14 bases between.

The chain joins TRBV7-8 to TRBJ1-3, with 9 positions matching TRBD1. CDR1 and CDR2 from the germline V gene are SGHVS and FQNEAQ. The V segment lost 0 bases and the J segment 6 bases; nucleotides outside the gene matches: 9. CDR3 size: 17 residues. CDR3 DNA sequence: TGTGCCAGCAGCTTAGCGCGGGGGGACAGGGTCGTAAACACCATATATTTT. Its translation is CASSLARGDRVVNTIYF.

The chain employs TRBV6-5 and TRBJ2-3, with TRBD2 identical over 8 bases. The germline CDR1 and CDR2 sequences are MNHEY and SVGAGI. This CDR3 has 15 residues. After removal of 7 bases from V and 4 bases from J, the junction contained 10 bases not matched to a gene. The CDR3 nucleotides are TGTGCCAGCACGGACCCGGGGGGGAGCGCAGATACGCAGTATTTT. Translation: CASTDPGGSADTQYF.

This chain's CDR3 is CASSITGSADTQYF. CDR3 sequence (DNA): TGCGCCAGCAGCATTACAGGTTCAGCAGATACGCAGTATTTT. This sequence joins TRBV5-1 and TRBJ2-3; tentatively, D is TRBD1 (5 bases). V was pared by 4 bases and J by 4 bases, with 13 bases between. CDR1 is SGHRS, CDR2 YFSETQ, per germline. This CDR3 is built from 14 residues.

The chain combines TRBV2 with TRBJ2-7; D is perhaps TRBD2 (6 bases). This CDR3 comprises 13 residues. Trimming removed 1 base at V and 2 bases at J, with 6 bases between. The germline V gene has CDR1 SNHLY and CDR2 FYNNEI. The CDR3 region has the DNA TGTGCCAGCAGTGAAGGGGGGGCCTACGAGCAGTACGTC. It encodes CASSEGGAYEQYV.

The chain joins TRBV9 to TRBJ1-2, with 11 bases fitting TRBD1. Trimming cost V 4 bases and J 8 bases; bases outside gene matches: 4. CDR3 length equals 13 residues. CDR1 SGDLS and CDR2 YYNGEE come from the germline V gene. The DNA of the CDR3 is TGTGCCAGCAGCTCCGGGACAGGGGGAGGCTACACCTTC. It is translated as CASSSGTGGGYTF.

The CDR3 loop reads CASSHARIAGSTDTQYF. The CDR3 nucleotides are TGCGCCAGCAGCCATGCCCGAATAGCGGGCAGCACAGATACGCAGTATTTT. The chain links TRBV4-3 to TRBJ2-3; 7 bases map to TRBD2. The CDR3 length is 17 residues. CDR1 is LGHNA, CDR2 YSLEER, per germline. V lost 3 bases to trimming and J lost 0 bases; unmatched junction nucleotides: 9.

The J gene is TRBJ2-2, the V gene TRBV15, with D possibly being TRBD1 (6 bases). The CDR3 covers 18 residues. In germline, CDR1 is LNHNV, CDR2 YYDKDF (reference sequence). V lost 1 base to trimming and J lost 0 bases, with 15 bases between them. The CDR3 DNA sequence: TGTGCCACCAGCAGAGCTCCTAGGACAGCCTCGAACACCGGGGAGCTGTTTTTT. As protein: CATSRAPRTASNTGELFF.

The rearrangement joins TRBV18 to TRBJ1-2, with 8 positions matching TRBD1. With 3 bases clipped from V and 3 bases from J, the junction kept 6 bases outside the gene matches. The CDR3 has 15 residues. Germline V gene lookup returns CDR1 KGHSH and CDR2 LQKENI. The CDR3 spells CASSPTGGSYYGYTF. The CDR3 DNA reads as TGTGCCAGCTCACCTACAGGGGGATCTTACTATGGCTACACCTTC.

This chain connects TRBV13 to TRBJ1-3; the D is unclear. Trimming removed 3 bases at V and 0 bases at J, with 21 bases between. The CDR3 loop spans 19 amino acids. Germline V CDR1 and CDR2: PRHDT, FYEKMQ (reference sequence). The CDR3: CASSLRARPSLSSGNTIYF. CDR3 sequence (DNA): TGTGCCAGCAGCTTGAGAGCTAGACCGTCCCTCAGCTCTGGAAACACCATATATTTT.

V and J are TRBV3-1 (or the pseudogene TRBV3-2) and TRBJ1-1; TRBD1 matches at 8 bases. The CDR3 loop spans 14 amino acids. Germline V gene data show CDR1 as LGHDT and CDR2 as YNNKEL (reference sequence). The ends lost 6 bases at V and 1 base at J; junction bases unmatched: 4. The DNA of the CDR3 is TGTGCCAGCAGTCGGACAGGGAGGAACACTGAAGCTTTCTTT. It encodes CASSRTGRNTEAFF.

V usage is TRBV5-1 and J usage is TRBJ1-4, with D uncertain. V shed 0 bases and J shed 8 bases, with 14 bases lying between them. The CDR3 is 15 amino acids. Germline CDR1 reads SGHRS; CDR2 reads YFSETQ. The CDR3 DNA reads TGCGCCAGCAGCTTGGCCGATCCAGGTCGGGAAAAACTGTTTTTT. Its protein is CASSLADPGREKLFF.

The chain recombines TRBV5-4 with TRBJ2-3; 8 nucleotides agree with TRBD1. Losses at the gene ends were 0 bases for V and 3 bases for J; bases not matched to a gene: 3. The CDR3 sequence is 15 residues long. Germline lookup yields CDR1 SGHNT and CDR2 YYREEE (reference sequence). The CDR3 nucleotides are TGTGCCAGCAGCTTGGACAGGGGGTCGACAGATACGCAGTATTTT. Protein product: CASSLDRGSTDTQYF.

The chain carries TRBV25-1 and TRBJ1-5; D remains unclear. This CDR3 contains 12 residues. Between the trimmed V and J ends, which lost 3 bases and 3 bases, there was a span of 3 bases. CDR1 is MGHDK, CDR2 SYGVNS, per germline. The CDR3 protein is CASSDANQPQHF. In DNA, the CDR3 is TGTGCCAGCAGTGACGCCAATCAGCCCCAGCATTTT. The whole variable domain, remainder taken from reference TRBV25-1 and TRBJ1-5, is EADIYQTPRYLVIGTGKKITLECSQTMGHDKMYWYQQDPGMELHLIHYSYGVNSTEKGDLSSESTVSRIRTEHFPLTLESARPSHTSQYLCASSDANQPQHFGDGTRLSIL.

In the case of this clone: One end of the junction varies from germline; a read error may be responsible. The rearrangement uses TRBV12-3 or TRBV12-4 and TRBJ2-3; D is unclear. The length of the CDR3 is 13 residues. The CDR3 here is CASGLAAADTQYF. The CDR3 nucleotides read TGTGCCAGCGGTTTGGCCGCGGCAGATACGCAGTATTTT.

V usage is TRBV24-1 and J usage is TRBJ1-2, with a possible D match to TRBD1 (6 bases). CDR1 KGHDR and CDR2 SFDVKD come from the germline V gene. This CDR3 is 15 amino acids long. V was shortened by 4 bases and J by 4 bases, with 15 bases between the two germline ends. This chain's CDR3 is CATSEPQGRSYGYTF. The DNA of the CDR3 is TGTGCCACCAGTGAGCCACAGGGTCGGTCCTATGGCTACACCTTC.

This rearrangement joins TRBV6-5 to TRBJ1-3; 7 nucleotides agree with TRBD1. J was trimmed by 2 bases and V by 6 bases; bases with no gene match: 4. This CDR3 region has 14 residues. The germline gives CDR1 MNHEY, CDR2 SVGAGI. CDR3 coding DNA: TGTGCCAGCAGGGACGACAGGGCTGGAAACACCATATATTTT. As protein: CASRDDRAGNTIYF.

The genes are TRBV5-5 and TRBJ2-7; D unresolved. Per the germline V gene, CDR1 is SGHKS and CDR2 is YYEKEE (reference sequence). V was trimmed by 0 bases and J by 4 bases, leaving 11 bases between them. CDR3 size: 14 residues. The CDR3 bases are TGTGCCAGCAGCTTGGGTGGGGTGGGGTACGAGCAGTACGTC. Protein sequence: CASSLGGVGYEQYV.

The chain links TRBV19 to TRBJ1-2; 12 nucleotides match TRBD1. The CDR3 loop spans 20 amino acids. J gave up 3 bases and V 3 bases, and 17 bases lay outside the gene matches. Looked up from germline, CDR1 is LNHDA and CDR2 is SQIVND (reference sequence). The CDR3 coding sequence is TGTGCCAGTAGTATGAAGGCCACCGGGACAGGGGGCGTTCGGGACTATGGCTACACCTTC. It translates to CASSMKATGTGGVRDYGYTF.

This clone has just one count. The V call is TRBV18, the J call TRBJ2-1; D gene ambiguous. This CDR3 contains 15 residues. With 0 bases removed from V and 5 bases from J, the gap between germline ends came to 11 bases. The germline V gene encodes CDR1 KGHSH and CDR2 LQKENI. In DNA, the CDR3 is TGTGCCAGCTCACCACCGGGCCAGCCTCACAATGAGCAGTTCTTC. Translation gives CASSPPGQPHNEQFF.

The rearrangement joins TRBV5-1 to TRBJ1-5, with a weak D call TRBD1 (6 bases). The CDR3 totals 13 residues. V dropped 1 base and J dropped 6 bases, with 8 bases sitting between them. CDR1 is SGHRS, CDR2 YFSETQ, per germline. The CDR3 sequence is CASSLQGSQPQHF. The CDR3 DNA is TGCGCCAGCAGCTTGCAGGGGTCTCAGCCCCAGCATTTT.

There are a few counts of this clone. This chain connects TRBV6-2 or TRBV6-3 to TRBJ2-2; 11 bases match TRBD2. The CDR3 is 15 amino acids. J lost 5 bases, V lost 6 bases, and 5 bases had no gene match. The germline V gene has CDR1 MNHEY and CDR2 SVGEGT. The CDR3 region is CASSPRLAGTGELFF. The CDR3 bases are TGTGCCAGCAGCCCCAGACTAGCGGGAACCGGGGAGCTGTTTTTT.

The chain has TRBV5-5 and TRBJ2-1; 16 positions match TRBD2. The CDR3 consists of 16 residues. The junction had 7 bases not matched to a gene; V was cut back by 4 bases and J by 9 bases. Looked up from germline, CDR1 is SGHKS and CDR2 is YYEKEE (reference sequence). The CDR3 coding sequence is TGTGCCAGCAGCCCGGGACTAGCGGGGGGGCAGAGTGAGCAGTTCTTC. It codes for CASSPGLAGGQSEQFF.

J is TRBJ2-2 and V is TRBV5-1; D is perhaps TRBD1 or TRBD2 (6 bases each). CDR1 and CDR2 from the germline V gene are SGHRS and YFSETQ. V gave up 4 bases and J gave up 0 bases, with 10 bases separating them. This CDR3 has 15 residues. The CDR3 protein is CASSRGVPNTGELFF. CDR3 coding DNA: TGCGCCAGCAGCAGGGGGGTCCCGAACACCGGGGAGCTGTTTTTT.

The rearrangement links TRBV3-1 (or the pseudogene TRBV3-2) to TRBJ1-6; no reliable D call. Germline values: CDR1 LGHDT, CDR2 YNNKEL (reference sequence). Trimming removed 4 bases from V and 13 bases from J, with 14 bases in between. The CDR3 is 13 amino acids. The CDR3 DNA sequence: TGTGCCAGCAGCCCCCGGGCCGCGAAGCCCCTCCACTTT. Amino acids: CASSPRAAKPLHF.

This chain joins TRBV2 and TRBJ1-2; 8 bases map to TRBD1. Losses at the gene ends were 6 bases for V and 7 bases for J; bases not matched to a gene: 7. Per the germline V gene, CDR1 is SNHLY and CDR2 is FYNNEI. The CDR3 spans 13 residues. For the CDR3, the DNA is TGTGCCAGCAGGTTGACAGGGGTTGGTGGCTACACCTTC. Its protein product is CASRLTGVGGYTF.

The sample holds a few counts of this clone. The chain employs TRBV7-3 and TRBJ1-6; a possible D gene is TRBD1 (5 bases). Trimming took 5 bases from V and 9 from J, leaving 14 bases between them. Germline V lookup: CDR1 SGHTA, CDR2 FQGTGA. This CDR3 has 14 residues. The CDR3 DNA follows: TGTGCCAGCAGCCTCGGGACCTCGGGTTCACCCCTCCACTTT. Translating it yields CASSLGTSGSPLHF.